The 7 T cell receptor beta chains below come from one sample, sequenced in a study of Tregs in tolerant kidney transplant recipients. Data came from immunoSEQ multiplex PCR; TCRdb stores just in-frame clones and leaves some out. In the table there are nearly 800 clones, more than 30% of which are singletons. Their cognate antigens are unknown. Source material: Tregs from blood cultured with allogeneic cells. These receptor sequences come from a human patient who received a combined kidney and bone marrow transplant. Certain T cells may be donor cells from the graft.

This sequence joins TRBV5-1 and TRBJ2-1, with 7 bases identical to TRBD2. Trimming at V came to 4 bases and at J to 1 base, leaving 5 bases not matched to a gene. The germline V gene has CDR1 SGHRS and CDR2 YFSETQ. The CDR3 is made up of 15 amino acids. CDR3 coding DNA: TGCGCCAGCAGCGCCGCGGGAGATTCCTACAATGAGCAGTTCTTC. Translation: CASSAAGDSYNEQFF.

In its sample, this clone is large. The chain joins TRBV2 to TRBJ1-6; D remains unclear. The CDR3 extends over 13 amino acids. Germline loops: CDR1 SNHLY, CDR2 FYNNEI. With 7 bases removed from V and 8 bases from J, the gap between germline ends came to 12 bases. For the CDR3, the DNA is TGTGCCAGCAATAAAGGCCCCGATTCACCCCTCCACTTT. Protein product: CASNKGPDSPLHF.

Comment on this clone: A far larger clone is a single base away, which makes a read error likely. The chain combines TRBV9 with TRBJ2-3, with 12 bases identical to TRBD2. Germline CDR1 and CDR2: SGDLS and YYNGEE. CDR3 length: 18 residues. CDR3: CDSSAWGLAGFLEDTQYF. Here the CDR3 DNA reads TGTGACAGCAGCGCATGGGGACTAGCGGGCTTTCTTGAAGATACGCAGTATTTT.

The V and J genes are TRBV6-6 and TRBJ2-1; D is undetermined. The CDR3 runs to 13 residues. Trimming took 8 bases from V and 10 from J, leaving 18 bases between them. The germline V gene encodes CDR1 MNHNY and CDR2 SVGAGI (reference sequence). For the CDR3, the DNA is TGTGCCAGCGAGGAGACTGGACGTGGGGAGCAGTTCTTC. Its translation: CASEETGRGEQFF.

This clone was counted between two and nine times. The V gene is TRBV4-3, the J gene TRBJ2-6; 8 bases align to TRBD1. J gave up 2 bases and V 1 base, and 1 base lay outside the gene matches. Per the germline V gene, CDR1 is LGHNA and CDR2 is YSLEER. The CDR3 runs to 16 residues. The CDR3: CASSQAGGAGANVLTF. The CDR3 DNA reads as TGCGCCAGCAGCCAAGCAGGGGGCGCTGGGGCCAACGTCCTGACTTTC.

The rearrangement links TRBV9 to TRBJ2-7, with D uncertain. V lost 4 bases to trimming and J lost 6 bases, with 14 bases between them. Germline V gene data show CDR1 as SGDLS and CDR2 as YYNGEE. The CDR3 covers 13 residues. The DNA for the CDR3 is TGTGCCAGCAGCTCTCCCCCCATAGGCGAGCAGTACTTC. It codes for CASSSPPIGEQYF.

The V and J genes are TRBV28 and TRBJ2-7; 9 nucleotides agree with TRBD1. There are 15 residues in the CDR3. The germline gives CDR1 MDHEN, CDR2 SYDVKM. Trimming removed 5 bases from V and 5 bases from J; junction bases left unmatched: 10. CDR3 residues: CASSRPGTGFHEQYF. The CDR3 coding sequence is TGTGCCAGCAGTCGTCCCGGGACAGGGTTCCACGAGCAGTACTTC.